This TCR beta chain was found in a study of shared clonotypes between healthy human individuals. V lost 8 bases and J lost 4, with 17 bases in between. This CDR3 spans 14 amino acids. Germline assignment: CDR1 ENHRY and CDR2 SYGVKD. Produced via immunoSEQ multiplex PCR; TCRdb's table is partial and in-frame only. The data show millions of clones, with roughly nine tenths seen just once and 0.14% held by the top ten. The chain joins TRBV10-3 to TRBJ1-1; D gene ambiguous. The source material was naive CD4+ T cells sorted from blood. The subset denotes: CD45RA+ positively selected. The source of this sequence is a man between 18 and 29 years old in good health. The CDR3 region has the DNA TGTGCCATCGGCCCCGGGCCTCGGGGCACTGAAGCTTTCTTT. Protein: CAIGPGPRGTEAFF.